Below, 13 T cell receptor beta chains from the same sample are listed, as sequenced in a study of T cell repertoires in cytomegalovirus infection. These TCRs are of unknown antigen specificity. MiXCR was run by TCRdb on the reads, yielding one entry per CDR3 protein. Among approximately 280,000 distinct CDR3 sequences, 22% were seen once, and the ten largest hold about 20%. The specimen comprised cultured PBMCs, sampled from culture after CMV antigen stimulation. The receptors stem from a human donor in good health (CMV status not recorded). Some clones in this sample may be carry-over from other donors' samples.

J is TRBJ2-2 and V is TRBV6-1; unclear D gene. Trimming shortened V by 6 bases and J by 4 bases, and 21 bases separated the two germline ends. The CDR3 extends over 17 amino acids. Germline V gene sequence: CDR1 MNHNS, CDR2 SASEGT. CDR3: CASRPTTPPSGTGELFF. In DNA form, the CDR3 reads TGTGCCAGCAGACCGACGACCCCTCCTTCGGGCACCGGGGAGCTGTTTTTT.

The CDR3: CASSLVGGGGGANVLTF. The DNA of the CDR3 is TGTGCCAGCAGCTTAGTCGGGGGAGGGGGGGGGGCCAACGTCCTGACTTTC. The chain couples TRBV7-2 to TRBJ2-6, with D tentatively TRBD2 (7 bases). Germline CDR1 is SGHTA and CDR2 is FQGNSA. V was shortened by 1 base and J by 4 bases, with 14 bases between the two germline ends. This CDR3 spans 17 amino acids. The complete variable domain, with remaining parts taken from reference TRBV7-2 and TRBJ2-6, reads GAGVSQSPSNKVTEKGKDVELRCDPISGHTALYWYRQSLGQGLEFLIYFQGNSAPDKSGLPSDRFSAERTGGSVSTLTIQRTQQEDSAVYLCASSLVGGGGGANVLTFGAGSRLTVL.

The rearrangement uses TRBV18 and TRBJ1-1, with no clear D. Trimming left V 3 bases short and J 1 base short, with 12 bases between. CDR3 size: 15 residues. The V gene's germline CDR1 is KGHSH and CDR2 LQKENI. The chain's CDR3 is CASSPIKDANTEAFF. The CDR3 DNA reads as TGTGCCAGCTCACCTATCAAGGATGCGAACACTGAAGCTTTCTTT.

The chain couples TRBV6-2 or TRBV6-3 to TRBJ1-1; the D is unclear. The germline V gene encodes CDR1 MNHEY and CDR2 SVGEGT. The CDR3 is made up of 16 amino acids. V was trimmed by 3 bases and J by 1 base, leaving 15 bases between them. The CDR3 spells CASSYPQDRSNTEAFF. In DNA, the CDR3 is TGTGCCAGCAGTTATCCCCAGGATCGCTCGAACACTGAAGCTTTCTTT.

The rearrangement links TRBV4-1 to TRBJ2-4; either TRBD1 or TRBD2 may supply D (7 bases each). The CDR3 contains 18 residues. CDR1 MGHRA and CDR2 YSYEKL come from the germline V gene. V lost 4 bases, J lost 0 bases, and 19 bases lay in between. The CDR3 sequence: CASSPLLRGGIAKNIQYF. As DNA, the CDR3 is TGCGCCAGCAGCCCACTACTCAGGGGGGGAATAGCCAAAAACATTCAGTACTTC.

The CDR3, as DNA: TGTGCCAGCTCTGCTAGCGGGACATATTGGTGGCAAGAGACCCAGTACTTC. It specifies CASSASGTYWWQETQYF. The rearrangement links TRBV27 to TRBJ2-5, with 9 positions matching TRBD2. This CDR3 is built from 17 residues. With 8 bases clipped from V and 2 bases from J, the junction kept 15 bases outside the gene matches. CDR1 and CDR2 from the germline V gene are MNHEY and SMNVEV (reference sequence).

This clonotype was recorded at least ten times. V usage is TRBV4-2 and J usage is TRBJ1-6; weak D call: TRBD1 (5 bases). Trimming stripped 4 bases from V and 8 bases from J, with 15 bases between. The CDR3 contains 15 residues. Looked up from germline, CDR1 is LGHNA and CDR2 is YNFKEQ. CDR3 region: CASSPGTSGDSPLHF. CDR3 in DNA: TGTGCCAGCAGCCCGGGGACCTCGGGAGATTCACCCCTCCACTTT.

The V call is TRBV7-2, the J call TRBJ2-7; no firm D call. The CDR3 extends over 12 amino acids. The germline gives CDR1 SGHTA, CDR2 FQGNSA. CDR3 DNA: TGTGCCAGCACCGACTTTGGCAGGTCTTTAACGGTT. It specifies CASTDFGRSLTV.

This chain connects TRBV2 to TRBJ2-1; possibly TRBD1 for D (6 bases). This CDR3 comprises 14 residues. CDR1 is SNHLY, CDR2 FYNNEI, per germline. Trimming cost V 4 bases and J 7 bases, with 14 bases left between them. Here the CDR3 DNA reads TGTGCCAGCAGTGTCCCGCTCCAGGGGAATGAGCAGTTCTTC. Translating it yields CASSVPLQGNEQFF.

The chain recombines TRBV25-1 with TRBJ2-2; TRBD1 matches at 7 bases. V was clipped by 6 bases and J by 4 bases; unmatched bases: 8. The CDR3 is 15 amino acids. Germline CDR1 MGHDK, CDR2 SYGVNS. The CDR3 loop is CASSEQGFSTGELFF. CDR3 DNA sequence: TGTGCCAGCAGCGAACAGGGGTTCTCCACCGGGGAGCTGTTTTTT.

This clonotype turned up a few times. V gene TRBV27 combines with J gene TRBJ2-7; a weak D match, TRBD2 (6 bases). Deletions cut 6 bases from V and 4 bases from J, with 16 bases between. This CDR3 has 14 residues. From germline, CDR1 is MNHEY and CDR2 SMNVEV (reference sequence). The CDR3 region has the DNA TGTGCCAGCAGCCCGAGGGCAGGGAGGTACGAGCAGTACGTC. Protein product: CASSPRAGRYEQYV.

In this sample, this clonotype turned up many times. The CDR3 DNA sequence: TGTGCCAGCAGTTACCAGGGGGAAGAGACCCAGTACTTC. Protein sequence: CASSYQGEETQYF. The chain is built from TRBV7-2 and TRBJ2-5; the match to TRBD1 covers 7 bases. CDR1 is SGHTA and CDR2 is FQGNSA in the germline V gene. Trimming at V came to 6 bases and at J to 3 bases, leaving 4 bases not matched to a gene. The CDR3 has 13 residues.

This clonotype was recorded many times. In nucleotides, the CDR3 is TGTGCCAGCAGACCCCCAGGCAGATTAGCCAAAAACATTCAGTACTTC. This gives the protein CASRPPGRLAKNIQYF. V and J are TRBV27 and TRBJ2-4; D unclear. V was cut by 6 bases and J by 0 bases, with 15 bases left in between. This CDR3 has 16 amino acids. Germline values: CDR1 MNHEY, CDR2 SMNVEV (reference sequence).